This T cell receptor (beta chain) was sequenced during a study of control samples from healthy donors and cancer patients. Assay: immunoSEQ multiplex PCR; the TCRdb copy retains only in-frame clones and omits some. The table lists fewer than 60,000 clones, around 87% of them singletons. The CDR3 totals 18 residues. Germline loops: CDR1 MDHEN, CDR2 SYDVKM. The J segment lost 2 bases and the V segment lost 6 bases, leaving 13 bases of the junction unmatched. The sequencing input was PBMCs. The source is a woman between 55 and 75 years old with lung cancer. This chain uses TRBV28 with TRBJ2-7; 13 nucleotides match TRBD2. The CDR3 DNA reads TGTGCCAGCAGGCCACTAGCGGGAGGGCCTGATGAAACCTACGAGCAGTACTTC. This translates into CASRPLAGGPDETYEQYF.